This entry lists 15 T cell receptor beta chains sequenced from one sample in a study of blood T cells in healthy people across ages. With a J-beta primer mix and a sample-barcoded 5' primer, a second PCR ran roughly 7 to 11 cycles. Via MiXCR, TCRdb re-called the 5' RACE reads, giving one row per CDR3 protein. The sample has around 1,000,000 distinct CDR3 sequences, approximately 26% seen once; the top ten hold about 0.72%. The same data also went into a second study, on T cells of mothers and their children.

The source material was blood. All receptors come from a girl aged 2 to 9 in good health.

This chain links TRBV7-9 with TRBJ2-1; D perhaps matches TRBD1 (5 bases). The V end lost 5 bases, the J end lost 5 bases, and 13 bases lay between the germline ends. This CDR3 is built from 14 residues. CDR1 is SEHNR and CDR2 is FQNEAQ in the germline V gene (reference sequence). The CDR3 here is CASSPHTGNNEQFF. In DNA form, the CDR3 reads TGTGCCAGCAGCCCACACACAGGAAACAATGAGCAGTTCTTC.

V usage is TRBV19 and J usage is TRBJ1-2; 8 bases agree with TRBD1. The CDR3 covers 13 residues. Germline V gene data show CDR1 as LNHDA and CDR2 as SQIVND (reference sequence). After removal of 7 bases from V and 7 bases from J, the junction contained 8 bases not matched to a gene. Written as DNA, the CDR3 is TGTGCCAGTAACTCCGGGACAGGTAGTGGCTACACCTTC. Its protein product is CASNSGTGSGYTF.

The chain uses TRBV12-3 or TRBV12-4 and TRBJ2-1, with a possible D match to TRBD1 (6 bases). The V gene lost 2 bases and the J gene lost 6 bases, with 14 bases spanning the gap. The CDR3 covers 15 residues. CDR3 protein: CASSLFSGARNEQFF. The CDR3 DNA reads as TGTGCCAGCAGTTTATTTTCAGGGGCCCGCAATGAGCAGTTCTTC.

For the CDR3, the DNA is TGTGCCAGCAGGGCCATTGGGCTAGCGGGACCCAAGTCCTACAATGAGCAGTTCTTC. It codes for CASRAIGLAGPKSYNEQFF. The chain recombines TRBV28 with TRBJ2-1; 9 nucleotides match TRBD2. V lost 6 bases to trimming and J lost 1 base; unmatched junction nucleotides: 16. This CDR3 has 19 amino acids. Germline V gene data show CDR1 as MDHEN and CDR2 as SYDVKM. The full variable domain, completed using reference TRBV28 and TRBJ2-1, is DVKVTQSSRYLVKRTGEKVFLECVQDMDHENMFWYRQDPGLGLRLIYFSYDVKMKEKGDIPEGYSVSREKKERFSLILESASTNQTSMYLCASRAIGLAGPKSYNEQFFGPGTRLTVL.

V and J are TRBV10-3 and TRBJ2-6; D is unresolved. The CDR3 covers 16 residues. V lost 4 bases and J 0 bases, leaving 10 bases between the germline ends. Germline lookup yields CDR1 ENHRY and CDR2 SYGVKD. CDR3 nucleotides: TGTGCCATCAGTGCGGCGGCTCGCTCTGGGGCCAACGTCCTGACTTTC. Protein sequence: CAISAAARSGANVLTF.

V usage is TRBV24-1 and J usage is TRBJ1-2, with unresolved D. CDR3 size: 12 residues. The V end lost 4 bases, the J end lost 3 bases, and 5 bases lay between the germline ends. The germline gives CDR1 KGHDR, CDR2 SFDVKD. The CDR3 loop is CATSDTYYGYTF. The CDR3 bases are TGTGCCACCAGTGACACCTACTATGGCTACACCTTC.

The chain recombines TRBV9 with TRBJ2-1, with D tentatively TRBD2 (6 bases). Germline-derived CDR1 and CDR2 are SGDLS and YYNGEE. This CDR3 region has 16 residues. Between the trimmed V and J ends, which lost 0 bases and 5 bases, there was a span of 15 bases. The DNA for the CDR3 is TGTGCCAGCAGCGTAGACGAGGGAGGTCCCCACAATGAGCAGTTCTTC. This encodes CASSVDEGGPHNEQFF.

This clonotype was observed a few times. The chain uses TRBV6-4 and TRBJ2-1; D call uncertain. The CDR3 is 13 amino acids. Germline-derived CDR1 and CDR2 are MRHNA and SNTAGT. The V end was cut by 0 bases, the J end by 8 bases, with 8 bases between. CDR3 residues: CASSDSGVDEQFF. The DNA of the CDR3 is TGTGCCAGCAGTGACTCGGGCGTCGATGAGCAGTTCTTC.

The CDR3 reads CASRGLAGVYNEQFF. Here the CDR3 DNA reads TGTGCCAGCAGAGGACTAGCGGGGGTATACAATGAGCAGTTCTTC. The chain uses TRBV2 and TRBJ2-1; 13 positions match TRBD2. This CDR3 is built from 15 residues. CDR1 and CDR2 (germline): SNHLY, FYNNEI. Losses at the gene ends were 6 bases for V and 4 bases for J; bases not matched to a gene: 3.

CDR3 residues: CASSFDSIQETQYF. CDR3 nucleotides: TGTGCCAGCAGCTTCGACAGTATCCAAGAGACCCAGTACTTC. This chain joins TRBV7-9 and TRBJ2-5; D is possibly TRBD1 (5 bases). V was pared by 3 bases and J by 1 base, with 9 bases between. CDR3 length: 14 residues. Germline V CDR1 and CDR2: SEHNR, FQNEAQ (reference sequence).

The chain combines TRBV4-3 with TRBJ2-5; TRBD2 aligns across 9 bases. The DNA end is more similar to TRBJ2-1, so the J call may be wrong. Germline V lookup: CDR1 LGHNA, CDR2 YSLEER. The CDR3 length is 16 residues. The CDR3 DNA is TGCGCCAGCAGCCAAGATGCGCTCAGCGGGGGGTCTGAGCAGTTCTTC. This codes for CASSQDALSGGSEQFF.

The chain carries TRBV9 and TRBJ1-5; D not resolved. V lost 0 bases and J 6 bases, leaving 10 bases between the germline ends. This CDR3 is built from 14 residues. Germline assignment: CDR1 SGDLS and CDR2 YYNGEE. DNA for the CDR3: TGTGCCAGCAGCGTAGACGGTTCAGGTCAGCCCCAGCATTTT. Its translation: CASSVDGSGQPQHF.

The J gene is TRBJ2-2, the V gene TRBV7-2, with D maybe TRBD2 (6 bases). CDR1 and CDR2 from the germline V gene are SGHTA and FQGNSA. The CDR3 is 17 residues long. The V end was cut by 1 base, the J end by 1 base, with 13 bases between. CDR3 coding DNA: TGTGCCAGCAGCTTAGACCGGAGGGGCCTGAACACCGGGGAGCTGTTTTTT. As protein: CASSLDRRGLNTGELFF.

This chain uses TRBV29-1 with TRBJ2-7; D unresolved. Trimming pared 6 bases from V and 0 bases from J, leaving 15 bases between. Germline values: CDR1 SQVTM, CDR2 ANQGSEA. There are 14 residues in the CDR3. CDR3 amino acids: CSVVMDDFSYEQYF. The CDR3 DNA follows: TGCAGCGTCGTTATGGACGACTTCTCCTACGAGCAGTACTTC.

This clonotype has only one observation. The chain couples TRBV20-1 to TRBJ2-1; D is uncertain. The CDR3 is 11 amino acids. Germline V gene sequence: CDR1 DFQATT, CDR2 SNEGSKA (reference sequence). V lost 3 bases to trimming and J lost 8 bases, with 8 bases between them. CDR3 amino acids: CSASPMDEQFF. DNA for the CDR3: TGCAGTGCTAGCCCAATGGATGAGCAGTTCTTC.